A single T cell receptor (beta chain) is shown here with its context. Its antigen is undetermined. Sequencing used immunoSEQ multiplex PCR; TCRdb keeps in-frame clones, though not all of them. The sample holds some 330,000 clones, approximately 90% seen once. This sample was included in a study of cytomegalovirus exposure and HLA in healthy donors. Between the trimmed V and J ends, which lost 3 bases and 2 bases, there was a span of 10 bases. CDR3 length equals 14 residues. The germline V gene encodes CDR1 SEHNR and CDR2 FQNEAQ (reference sequence). General study results and limits: It was confirmed in vitro that a few of the CMV-associated chains were specific for CMV antigens. Most TCR sequences were uncommon, yet certain public TCRs appeared in many donors. According to the study, about 180 TCR beta chains were cytomegalovirus-associated.

The chain employs TRBV7-9 and TRBJ1-2, with TRBD1 as a possible D gene (5 bases). The sequencing sample was made of PBMCs. The source is a woman aged 18-29 years in good health and CMV-seronegative. The CDR3 sequence is CASSFQGSNYGYTF. CDR3 in DNA: TGTGCCAGCAGCTTCCAGGGCTCAAACTATGGCTACACCTTC. Based on the CDR3 plus reference TRBV7-9 and TRBJ1-2, the full variable domain is DTGVSQNPRHKITKRGQNVTFRCDPISEHNRLYWYRQTLGQGPEFLTYFQNEAQLEKSRLLSDRFSAERPKGSFSTLEIQRTEQGDSAMYLCASSFQGSNYGYTFGSGTRLTVV.